The rows below give T cell receptor beta chains drawn from one sample of a study of CD8 T cells in Susac syndrome. A single record per CDR3 protein comes from TCRdb applying MiXCR to the immunoSEQ multiplex PCR reads. The data contain 100,000 to 150,000 distinct CDR3 sequences, around 94% of them singletons. Sequencing used CD4+ T cells from PBMCs. The receptor source for this set is a human donor in good health. Each CDR3 is given with its conserved first and last residue. The order of the fields is J gene, V gene, clone size, D gene, CDR3 DNA, CDR3 protein. The D gene is left open where the match is weak. Size tells how often a clone was seen (once, few, many) or the class of an expanded clone, and some rows leave it out.

j_gene: TRBJ1-2; v_gene: TRBV6-5; abundance: .; d_gene: TRBD1; CDR3nt: TGTGCCAGCAGTAGGGAAGACAGGGTGAATGGCTACACCTTC; CDR3aa: CASSREDRVNGYTF
j_gene: TRBJ2-7; v_gene: TRBV18; abundance: .; d_gene: .; CDR3nt: TGTGCCAGCTCTCCCGGGGGCCCCGAGCAGTACTTC; CDR3aa: CASSPGGPEQYF
j_gene: TRBJ2-1; v_gene: TRBV5-6; abundance: .; d_gene: .; CDR3nt: TGTGCCAGCAGCTTGTGGGGTAGCTCCTACAATGAGCAGTTCTTC; CDR3aa: CASSLWGSSYNEQFF
j_gene: TRBJ2-1; v_gene: TRBV7-9; abundance: few; d_gene: TRBD1; CDR3nt: TGTGCCAGCAGCCCCCGACAGGGGGCGTATAATGAGCAGTTCTTC; CDR3aa: CASSPRQGAYNEQFF
j_gene: TRBJ2-1; v_gene: TRBV30; abundance: .; d_gene: TRBD2; CDR3nt: TGTGCCTGGAGTGTGGGGACTAGCGGGAGCCCCTACAATGAGCAGTTCTTC; CDR3aa: CAWSVGTSGSPYNEQFF
j_gene: TRBJ1-2; v_gene: TRBV7-9; abundance: .; d_gene: .; CDR3nt: TGTGCCAGCAGCTTAGTCTATGGCTACACCTTC; CDR3aa: CASSLVYGYTF
j_gene: TRBJ2-5; v_gene: TRBV20-1; abundance: .; d_gene: TRBD2; CDR3nt: TGCAGTGCTGGGGGACTAGCGGAAGAGACCCAGTACTTC; CDR3aa: CSAGGLAEETQYF
j_gene: TRBJ1-2; v_gene: TRBV5-1; abundance: .; d_gene: .; CDR3nt: TGCGCCAGCAGCTTTAGGGACGCCTTCCGTGACTATGGCTACACCTTC; CDR3aa: CASSFRDAFRDYGYTF
j_gene: TRBJ1-1; v_gene: TRBV30; abundance: .; d_gene: TRBD1; CDR3nt: TGTGCCACCTACAGGGGGGATGTTACTGAAGCTTTCTTT; CDR3aa: CATYRGDVTEAFF
j_gene: TRBJ2-5; v_gene: TRBV5-1; abundance: .; d_gene: TRBD2; CDR3nt: TGCGCCAGCAGCTTCCGGACTAGCGGGACCGAAGAGACCCAGTACTTC; CDR3aa: CASSFRTSGTEETQYF
j_gene: TRBJ1-4; v_gene: TRBV5-1; abundance: .; d_gene: .; CDR3nt: TGCGCCAGCAGCTTGCCGGGGGCCGGACTGTTTTTT; CDR3aa: CASSLPGAGLFF
j_gene: TRBJ1-1; v_gene: TRBV7-2; abundance: .; d_gene: TRBD1; CDR3nt: TGTGCCAGCAGCGCCCGGACAGGGGGTAACACTGAAGCTTTCTTT; CDR3aa: CASSARTGGNTEAFF
j_gene: TRBJ2-7; v_gene: TRBV5-1; abundance: .; d_gene: TRBD1; CDR3nt: TGCGCCAGCAGCCAAGGACAGGGCGATGACGGCGAGCAGTACTTC; CDR3aa: CASSQGQGDDGEQYF
j_gene: TRBJ1-2; v_gene: TRBV20-1; abundance: .; d_gene: TRBD1; CDR3nt: TGCAGTGCTAGGAGACAGGGACGAGGCTACACCTTC; CDR3aa: CSARRQGRGYTF
j_gene: TRBJ2-3; v_gene: TRBV29-1; abundance: .; d_gene: TRBD1; CDR3nt: TGCAGCGCTGAGGGGGGACAGGGGAGTGATACGCAGTATTTT; CDR3aa: CSAEGGQGSDTQYF
j_gene: TRBJ2-6; v_gene: TRBV13; abundance: .; d_gene: .; CDR3nt: TGTGCCAGCAGCTTGAGGGCTTCTGGGGCCAACGTCCTGACTTTC; CDR3aa: CASSLRASGANVLTF
j_gene: TRBJ1-1; v_gene: TRBV5-4; abundance: few; d_gene: TRBD1; CDR3nt: TGTGCCAGCAGCTTAGGACAGGGGGCAAACACTGAAGCTTTCTTT; CDR3aa: CASSLGQGANTEAFF
j_gene: TRBJ1-1; v_gene: TRBV29-1; abundance: .; d_gene: .; CDR3nt: TGCAGCGCGCGATTGGTGAACACTGAAGCTTTCTTT; CDR3aa: CSARLVNTEAFF
j_gene: TRBJ2-5; v_gene: TRBV7-2; abundance: .; d_gene: .; CDR3nt: TGTGCCAGCAGCTTAATGGGTCGGGGCCAAGAGACCCAGTACTTC; CDR3aa: CASSLMGRGQETQYF
j_gene: TRBJ2-1; v_gene: TRBV6-2/TRBV6-3; abundance: .; d_gene: .; CDR3nt: TGTGCCAGCAGGACTATCCTGGGCTCCTACAATGAGCAGTTCTTC; CDR3aa: CASRTILGSYNEQFF
j_gene: TRBJ1-5; v_gene: TRBV2; abundance: .; d_gene: .; CDR3nt: TGTGCCAGCACCCCACGCTCAGGGGGCAATCAGCCCCAGCATTTT; CDR3aa: CASTPRSGGNQPQHF
j_gene: TRBJ1-3; v_gene: TRBV2; abundance: .; d_gene: TRBD1; CDR3nt: TGTGCCACCTCGGGACAGGGAGGAAACACCATATATTTT; CDR3aa: CATSGQGGNTIYF
j_gene: TRBJ2-1; v_gene: TRBV6-1; abundance: .; d_gene: .; CDR3nt: TGTGCCAGCAGTGATTGGGAGCAGTTCTTC; CDR3aa: CASSDWEQFF
j_gene: TRBJ1-1; v_gene: TRBV16; abundance: .; d_gene: TRBD1; CDR3nt: TGTGCCAGCAGCCAATCGACGTGGGACAGGAACACTGAAGCTTTCTTT; CDR3aa: CASSQSTWDRNTEAFF
j_gene: TRBJ2-2; v_gene: TRBV7-2; abundance: .; d_gene: .; CDR3nt: TGTGCCAGCAGACTGAACACCGGGGAGCTGTTTTTT; CDR3aa: CASRLNTGELFF
j_gene: TRBJ2-3; v_gene: TRBV29-1; abundance: .; d_gene: .; CDR3nt: TGCAGCGGGCGAACGGGGCCAGATACGCAGTATTTT; CDR3aa: CSGRTGPDTQYF
j_gene: TRBJ1-1; v_gene: TRBV3-1; abundance: .; d_gene: .; CDR3nt: TGTGCCAGCAGCTCTTTCGAGGGGCGAGCTTTCTTT; CDR3aa: CASSSFEGRAFF
j_gene: TRBJ1-2; v_gene: TRBV14; abundance: once; d_gene: .; CDR3nt: TGTGCCAGCAGCCAAGTATCGGGTTGGGGCTACACCTTC; CDR3aa: CASSQVSGWGYTF
j_gene: TRBJ1-2; v_gene: TRBV13; abundance: .; d_gene: .; CDR3nt: TGTGCCAGCAGCACCCGAATTAACTATGGCTACACCTTC; CDR3aa: CASSTRINYGYTF
j_gene: TRBJ2-3; v_gene: TRBV6-5; abundance: .; d_gene: .; CDR3nt: TGTGCCAGCAGTTACGGTGCCAGGGGTAGCACAGATACGCAGTATTTT; CDR3aa: CASSYGARGSTDTQYF
j_gene: TRBJ2-7; v_gene: TRBV5-4; abundance: .; d_gene: TRBD1; CDR3nt: TGTGCCAGCAGCCGCCCCCCTGGACAGGTTTTCGATGAGCAGTACTTC; CDR3aa: CASSRPPGQVFDEQYF
j_gene: TRBJ1-2; v_gene: TRBV6-2/TRBV6-3; abundance: .; d_gene: .; CDR3nt: TGTGCCAGCAAACCTTCGACAGATCCATATGGCTACACCTTC; CDR3aa: CASKPSTDPYGYTF
j_gene: TRBJ2-5; v_gene: TRBV20-1; abundance: once; d_gene: .; CDR3nt: TGCAGTGCTCCTGCCCGGGCAGGAAGGGAGACCCAGTACTTC; CDR3aa: CSAPARAGRETQYF
j_gene: TRBJ2-2; v_gene: TRBV11-1; abundance: .; d_gene: TRBD1; CDR3nt: TGTGCCAGCAGCCGACAGGGGGCCGAGGAGCTGTTTTTT; CDR3aa: CASSRQGAEELFF